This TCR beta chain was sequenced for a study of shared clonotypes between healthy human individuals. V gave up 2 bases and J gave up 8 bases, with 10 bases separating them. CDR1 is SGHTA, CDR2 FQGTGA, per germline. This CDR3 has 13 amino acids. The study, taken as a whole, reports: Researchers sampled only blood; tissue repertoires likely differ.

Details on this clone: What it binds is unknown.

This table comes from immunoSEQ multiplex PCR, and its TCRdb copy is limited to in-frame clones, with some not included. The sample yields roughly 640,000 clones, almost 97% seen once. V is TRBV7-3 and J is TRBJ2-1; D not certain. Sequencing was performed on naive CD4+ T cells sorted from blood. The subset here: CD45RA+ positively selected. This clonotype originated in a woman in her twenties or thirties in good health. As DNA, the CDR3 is TGTGCCAGCAGCTTAGGGCAGGCGGATGAGCAGTTCTTC. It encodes CASSLGQADEQFF.